This T cell receptor (beta chain) was retrieved from a study of OX40 agonist ivuxolimab in advanced cancers. Study-level information: Patients got intravenous ivuxolimab at 0.01 to 10 mg/kg every 2 weeks. Two cutaneous melanoma patients and one hepatocellular carcinoma patient, three in all, had partial responses. The mean age was approximately 60 years, ranging from about 23 to 79, with over 70% of participants male.

Clones were read by immunoSEQ multiplex PCR, and TCRdb kept only the in-frame ones, dropping some. Altogether 150,000 to 190,000 clones are present, 85% to 95% being singletons, with the ten largest covering approximately 0.3%. A remark on this clone: The target antigen is unknown.

Regarding the study as a whole: Clonal expansion by week 6 occurred in CD4+ and CD8+ blood T cells (at 0.1 to 3.0 mg/kg).

This TCR derives from an adult with an advanced solid tumor such as melanoma, head and neck, liver or kidney cancer. The sample here was CD4+ or CD8+ T cells sorted from blood, taken in a trial of the OX40 agonist ivuxolimab.

The chain's CDR3 is CASSLPRTSASNQPQHF. CDR3 in DNA: TGTGCCAGCAGTTTACCCCGGACCTCTGCGAGCAATCAGCCCCAGCATTTT. The gene calls are TRBV28 and TRBJ1-5, with unresolved D. V was cut by 2 bases and J by 1 base, with 15 bases left in between. CDR1 MDHEN and CDR2 SYDVKM come from the germline V gene. The CDR3 runs to 17 residues.